A selection of T cell receptor beta chains follows, all from one sample in a study of immune evolution from preneoplasia to lung adenocarcinoma. Method: immunoSEQ multiplex PCR; TCRdb's copy keeps in-frame clones and lacks some. In the table there are 1,000 or so clones, 86% of which are singletons. The sequenced sample was FFPE tissue from an adenomatous hyperplasia lung lesion. The receptor set was obtained from a person between 55 and 80 years old with lung adenocarcinoma. Both conserved end residues are part of each CDR3. Fields, in order: J gene, clone size, D gene, CDR3 length, V gene, CDR3 DNA, CDR3 protein. A D gene is named only where the DNA matches it firmly. Some rows have no size entry. The others give once, few or many, or a class for an expanded clone.

J gene: TRBJ1-2
clone size: .
D gene: .
CDR3 length: 12
V gene: TRBV13
CDR3 DNA: TGTGCCAGCAGCTTAGGTCCGGGGGTAGGGACCTTC
CDR3 protein: CASSLGPGVGTF

J gene: TRBJ1-5
clone size: .
D gene: .
CDR3 length: 13
V gene: TRBV6-4
CDR3 DNA: TGTGCCAGCAGTCGGGAGCCAAATCAACCCCAGCATTTT
CDR3 protein: CASSREPNQPQHF

J gene: TRBJ1-1
clone size: .
D gene: .
CDR3 length: 12
V gene: TRBV28
CDR3 DNA: TGTGCCAGCAGTTTGGTCCGCCGAGAAGCTTTCTTT
CDR3 protein: CASSLVRREAFF

J gene: TRBJ2-5
clone size: .
D gene: .
CDR3 length: 17
V gene: TRBV7-9
CDR3 DNA: TGTGCCAGCAGCTCACAATCGGTCGGGGCGTACCAAGAGACCCAGTACTTC
CDR3 protein: CASSSQSVGAYQETQYF

J gene: TRBJ1-2
clone size: once
D gene: TRBD1
CDR3 length: 16
V gene: TRBV7-2
CDR3 DNA: TGTGCCAGCAGCTTATGGGGACAGGCGAACTCTGGAGGCTACACCTTC
CDR3 protein: CASSLWGQANSGGYTF

J gene: TRBJ1-6
clone size: .
D gene: .
CDR3 length: 14
V gene: TRBV5-5
CDR3 DNA: TGTGCCAGCAGCTTGACAGGGAGGGCTTCACCCCTCCACTTT
CDR3 protein: CASSLTGRASPLHF

J gene: TRBJ2-1
clone size: .
D gene: TRBD1
CDR3 length: 15
V gene: TRBV7-2
CDR3 DNA: TGTGCCAGCAGCGCGGACAGGGGTTTTTACAATGAGCAGTTCTTC
CDR3 protein: CASSADRGFYNEQFF

J gene: TRBJ2-5
clone size: .
D gene: TRBD1
CDR3 length: 14
V gene: TRBV9
CDR3 DNA: TGTGCCAGCAGCCCGCGGACAGGGGGTCAGACCCAGTACTTC
CDR3 protein: CASSPRTGGQTQYF

J gene: TRBJ2-7
clone size: .
D gene: .
CDR3 length: 16
V gene: TRBV6-6
CDR3 DNA: TGTGCCAGCAGTCCTATTCCGACAGGCACCAGAAACGAGCAGTACTTC
CDR3 protein: CASSPIPTGTRNEQYF

J gene: TRBJ2-1
clone size: .
D gene: TRBD2
CDR3 length: 15
V gene: TRBV19
CDR3 DNA: TGTGCCAGTAGTCGGACTAGCGCTAGCTACAATGAGCAGTTCTTC
CDR3 protein: CASSRTSASYNEQFF

J gene: TRBJ2-5
clone size: .
D gene: .
CDR3 length: 12
V gene: TRBV18
CDR3 DNA: TGTGCCAGCCCACAACGTTGGAAGACCCAGTACTTC
CDR3 protein: CASPQRWKTQYF

J gene: TRBJ1-2
clone size: once
D gene: TRBD1
CDR3 length: 14
V gene: TRBV18
CDR3 DNA: TGTGCCAGCTCAACGACCGGGACAGGGGTCGGCTACACCTTC
CDR3 protein: CASSTTGTGVGYTF

J gene: TRBJ2-3
clone size: .
D gene: TRBD2
CDR3 length: 15
V gene: TRBV4-1
CDR3 DNA: TGCGCCAGCAGCCGACTAGCAGGTAGCACAGATACGCAGTATTTT
CDR3 protein: CASSRLAGSTDTQYF

J gene: TRBJ2-5
clone size: few
D gene: TRBD2
CDR3 length: 13
V gene: TRBV15
CDR3 DNA: TGTGCCACCAGCAGTATAGCGGGGGAGACCCAGTACTTC
CDR3 protein: CATSSIAGETQYF

J gene: TRBJ1-5
clone size: .
D gene: TRBD1
CDR3 length: 17
V gene: TRBV7-9
CDR3 DNA: TGTGCCAGCAGCTTGTCAACGGGACAGGGGCGAAATCAGCCCCAGCATTTT
CDR3 protein: CASSLSTGQGRNQPQHF

J gene: TRBJ2-2
clone size: .
D gene: .
CDR3 length: 15
V gene: TRBV9
CDR3 DNA: TGTGCCAGCAGCGTAGGTAGGGTGAACACCGGAGAGCTGTTTTTT
CDR3 protein: CASSVGRVNTGELFF

J gene: TRBJ2-5
clone size: .
D gene: .
CDR3 length: 20
V gene: TRBV7-3
CDR3 DNA: TGTGCCAGCAGCTTAAGGACGCGATCCGGCAGAACGGGGCCCCAAGAGACCCAGTACTTC
CDR3 protein: CASSLRTRSGRTGPQETQYF

J gene: TRBJ1-2
clone size: .
D gene: .
CDR3 length: 14
V gene: TRBV10-3
CDR3 DNA: TGTGCCATCAGTGAGTCGGCGGTCAGGGACGGCTACACCTTC
CDR3 protein: CAISESAVRDGYTF